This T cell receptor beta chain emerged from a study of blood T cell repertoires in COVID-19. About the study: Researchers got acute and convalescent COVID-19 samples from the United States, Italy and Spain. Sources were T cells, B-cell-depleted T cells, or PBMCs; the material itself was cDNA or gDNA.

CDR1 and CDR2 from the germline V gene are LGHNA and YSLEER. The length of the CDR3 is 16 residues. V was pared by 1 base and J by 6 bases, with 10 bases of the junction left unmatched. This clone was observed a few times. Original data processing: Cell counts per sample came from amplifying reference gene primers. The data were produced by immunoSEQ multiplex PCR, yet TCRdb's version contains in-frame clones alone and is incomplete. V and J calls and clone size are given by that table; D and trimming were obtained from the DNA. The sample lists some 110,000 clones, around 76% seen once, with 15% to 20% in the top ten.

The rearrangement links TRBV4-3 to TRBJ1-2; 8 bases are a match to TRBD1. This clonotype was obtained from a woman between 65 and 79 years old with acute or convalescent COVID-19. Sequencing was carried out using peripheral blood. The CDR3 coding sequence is TGCGCCAGCAGCCAAGTTGTGGCAGGGGGCGCGGATGGCTACACCTTC. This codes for CASSQVVAGGADGYTF.